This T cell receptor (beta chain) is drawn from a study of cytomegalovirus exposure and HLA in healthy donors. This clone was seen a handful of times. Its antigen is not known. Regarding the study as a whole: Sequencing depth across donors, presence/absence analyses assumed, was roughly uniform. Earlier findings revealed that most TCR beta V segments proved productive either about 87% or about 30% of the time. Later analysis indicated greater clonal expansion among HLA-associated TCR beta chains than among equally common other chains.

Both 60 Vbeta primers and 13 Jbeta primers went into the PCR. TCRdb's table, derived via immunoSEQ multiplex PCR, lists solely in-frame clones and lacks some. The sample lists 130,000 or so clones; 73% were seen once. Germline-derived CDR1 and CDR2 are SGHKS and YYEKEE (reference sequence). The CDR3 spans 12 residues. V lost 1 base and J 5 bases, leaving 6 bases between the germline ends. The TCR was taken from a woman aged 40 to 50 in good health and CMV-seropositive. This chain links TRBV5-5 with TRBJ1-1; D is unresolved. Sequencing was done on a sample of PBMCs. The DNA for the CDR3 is TGTGCCAGCAGCTTGTACGGGACTGAAGCTTTCTTT. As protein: CASSLYGTEAFF.